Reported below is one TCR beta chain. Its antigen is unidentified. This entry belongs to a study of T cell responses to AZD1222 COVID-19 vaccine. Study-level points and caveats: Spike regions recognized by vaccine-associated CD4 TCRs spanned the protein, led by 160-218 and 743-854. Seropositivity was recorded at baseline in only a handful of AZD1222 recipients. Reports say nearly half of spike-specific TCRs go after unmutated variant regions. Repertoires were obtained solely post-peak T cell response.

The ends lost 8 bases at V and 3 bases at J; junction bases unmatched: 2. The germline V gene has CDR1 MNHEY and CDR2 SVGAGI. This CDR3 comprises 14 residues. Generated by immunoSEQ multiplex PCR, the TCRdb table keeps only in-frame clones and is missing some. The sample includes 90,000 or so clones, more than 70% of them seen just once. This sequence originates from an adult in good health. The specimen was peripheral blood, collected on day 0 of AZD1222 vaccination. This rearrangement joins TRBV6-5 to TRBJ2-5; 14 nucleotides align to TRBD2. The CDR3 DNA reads TGTGCCAGCCAGGGACTAGCGGGAGAAGAGACCCAGTACTTC. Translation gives CASQGLAGEETQYF.